These T cell receptor beta chains were read from a single sample in a study of regulatory T cells in long-lasting Graves disease. MiXCR was run by TCRdb on the multiplex PCR reads, yielding one entry per CDR3 protein. The table shows roughly 410,000 distinct CDR3 sequences, with approximately 16% occurring only once. In addition, the sample was reused for a study of T cells in Graves' hyperthyroidism and ophthalmopathy.

Sequenced here: peripheral blood mononuclear cells (PBMCs), sampled at new diagnosis, from a patient treated with antithyroid drugs. These receptors were collected from a woman aged 40 to 55 with Graves disease. Each CDR3 is given with its conserved first and last residue. The D gene is left open where the match is weak. A row's size may be missing; if present it is once, few, many or a size class.

abundance: .; d_gene: TRBD1; v_gene: TRBV19; j_gene: TRBJ1-1; CDR3nt: TGTGCCAGTAGTATGACAGGGTTCAAGGACACTGGAGCTTTCTTT; CDR3aa: CASSMTGFKDTGAFF
abundance: many; d_gene: .; v_gene: TRBV28; j_gene: TRBJ2-3; CDR3nt: TGTGCCAGCAGTTTTTTCGTCGGACCGTCCAGCACAGATACGCAGTATTTT; CDR3aa: CASSFFVGPSSTDTQYF
abundance: many; d_gene: TRBD2; v_gene: TRBV19; j_gene: TRBJ2-1; CDR3nt: TGTGCCAGTAGTCTAAATAGCGGGAGTCCCTACAATGAGCAGTTCTTC; CDR3aa: CASSLNSGSPYNEQFF
abundance: .; d_gene: .; v_gene: TRBV20-1; j_gene: TRBJ1-3; CDR3nt: TGCAGTGCTAGACACCTTCGAAGCTCTGGAAACACCATATATTTT; CDR3aa: CSARHLRSSGNTIYF
abundance: few; d_gene: .; v_gene: TRBV4-1; j_gene: TRBJ2-5; CDR3nt: TGCGCCAGCAGCCACCCCAGGGTGGGTCAAGAGACCCAGTACTTC; CDR3aa: CASSHPRVGQETQYF
abundance: .; d_gene: TRBD1; v_gene: TRBV20-1; j_gene: TRBJ2-7; CDR3nt: TGCAGTGCTAGTGTGACCGGGACAGGGGCCTACGAGCAGTACTTC; CDR3aa: CSASVTGTGAYEQYF
abundance: many; d_gene: TRBD1; v_gene: TRBV28; j_gene: TRBJ2-7; CDR3nt: TGTGCCAGCAGTAGGCAGACAGGGCCAAGCTCCTACGAGCAGTACTTC; CDR3aa: CASSRQTGPSSYEQYF
abundance: many; d_gene: .; v_gene: TRBV6-1; j_gene: TRBJ1-6; CDR3nt: TGTGCCAGCTTGGACAGTCTTTCCTATAATTCACCCCTCCACTTT; CDR3aa: CASLDSLSYNSPLHF
abundance: .; d_gene: .; v_gene: TRBV28; j_gene: TRBJ1-5; CDR3nt: TGTGCCAGCAACAAGTGGCCAGGGGATGGTCAGCCCCAGCATTTT; CDR3aa: CASNKWPGDGQPQHF
abundance: many; d_gene: TRBD1; v_gene: TRBV7-9; j_gene: TRBJ2-1; CDR3nt: TGTGCCAGCAGCCGGAGACAGGGGGGCTACAATGAGCAGTTCTTC; CDR3aa: CASSRRQGGYNEQFF
abundance: many; d_gene: .; v_gene: TRBV30; j_gene: TRBJ2-5; CDR3nt: TGTGCCTGGAGATTAACAGACTTGTACCAAGAGACCCAGTACTTC; CDR3aa: CAWRLTDLYQETQYF
abundance: many; d_gene: .; v_gene: TRBV14; j_gene: TRBJ2-2; CDR3nt: TGTGCCAGCAGCCAAGTTTCAGGGACGAACACCGGGGAGCTGTTTTTT; CDR3aa: CASSQVSGTNTGELFF
abundance: many; d_gene: .; v_gene: TRBV6-2/TRBV6-3; j_gene: TRBJ2-1; CDR3nt: TGTGCCAGCAGTTACCTACCGGCAGCGAGCTCCTACAATGAGCAGTTCTTC; CDR3aa: CASSYLPAASSYNEQFF
abundance: many; d_gene: .; v_gene: TRBV5-1; j_gene: TRBJ1-2; CDR3nt: TGCGCCAGCAGGGCACCCGGGGTCCATGGGGTTTATGGCTACACCTTC; CDR3aa: CASRAPGVHGVYGYTF
abundance: many; d_gene: .; v_gene: TRBV20-1; j_gene: TRBJ1-1; CDR3nt: TGCAGTGCAGACCGCGAGTCGGGAAACACTGAAGCTTTCTTT; CDR3aa: CSADRESGNTEAFF
abundance: many; d_gene: .; v_gene: TRBV3-1; j_gene: TRBJ1-1; CDR3nt: TGTGCCAGCAGCTCGGGGGGGAGTACTGAAGCTTTCTTT; CDR3aa: CASSSGGSTEAFF
abundance: .; d_gene: TRBD2; v_gene: TRBV11-3; j_gene: TRBJ2-2; CDR3nt: TGTGCCAGCAACTCTCCTAGCGGGAGAAACACCGGGGAGCTGTTTTTT; CDR3aa: CASNSPSGRNTGELFF
abundance: few; d_gene: .; v_gene: TRBV20-1; j_gene: TRBJ1-5; CDR3nt: TGCAGTGCTAGAGCTCAGACCAATCAGCCCCAGCATTTT; CDR3aa: CSARAQTNQPQHF
abundance: many; d_gene: .; v_gene: TRBV18; j_gene: TRBJ2-7; CDR3nt: TGTGCCAGCAGTTGGGACTACGAGCAGTACTTC; CDR3aa: CASSWDYEQYF
abundance: .; d_gene: .; v_gene: TRBV11-2; j_gene: TRBJ2-2; CDR3nt: TGTGCCAGCAGCCAAGGGAACGAGAACACCGGGGAGCTGTTTTTT; CDR3aa: CASSQGNENTGELFF
abundance: few; d_gene: .; v_gene: TRBV7-6; j_gene: TRBJ2-2; CDR3nt: TGTGCCAGCAGCTTCCTCATGGATAGGGACACCGGGGAGCTGTTTTTT; CDR3aa: CASSFLMDRDTGELFF
abundance: .; d_gene: TRBD2; v_gene: TRBV19; j_gene: TRBJ2-1; CDR3nt: TGTGCCAGTAGCTTCGGGCCCCGACTAGCGGGAGGGCCCAATGAGCAGTTCTTC; CDR3aa: CASSFGPRLAGGPNEQFF
abundance: many; d_gene: TRBD1; v_gene: TRBV12-5; j_gene: TRBJ2-2; CDR3nt: TGTGCTAGTGGCCTCGGACAGGGTAACACCGGGGAGCTGTTTTTT; CDR3aa: CASGLGQGNTGELFF
abundance: .; d_gene: TRBD1; v_gene: TRBV27; j_gene: TRBJ2-7; CDR3nt: TGTGCCAGCAGGTCCTCGGGGACAGCACCCTACGAGCAGTACTTC; CDR3aa: CASRSSGTAPYEQYF
abundance: many; d_gene: TRBD1; v_gene: TRBV11-2; j_gene: TRBJ2-5; CDR3nt: TGTGCCAGCAGCTTAGATATGACAGGGTGGGAAGAGACCCAGTACTTC; CDR3aa: CASSLDMTGWEETQYF
abundance: many; d_gene: .; v_gene: TRBV7-2; j_gene: TRBJ2-1; CDR3nt: TGTGCCAGCAGCTTAGAGGGGGTAGTTTACAATGAGCAGTTCTTC; CDR3aa: CASSLEGVVYNEQFF
abundance: many; d_gene: TRBD2; v_gene: TRBV28; j_gene: TRBJ2-7; CDR3nt: TGTGCCAGCAGCAATAGCGGGACAATCTACGAGCAGTACTTC; CDR3aa: CASSNSGTIYEQYF
abundance: many; d_gene: TRBD2; v_gene: TRBV6-2/TRBV6-3; j_gene: TRBJ2-1; CDR3nt: TGTGCCAGCAGTTATGGGCCCCCATGGGGAGGACTAGCGCAGTACAATGAGCAGTTCTTC; CDR3aa: CASSYGPPWGGLAQYNEQFF
abundance: many; d_gene: .; v_gene: TRBV27; j_gene: TRBJ1-2; CDR3nt: TGTGCCAGCAGTCTACTCGACAGTAACTATGGCTACACCTTC; CDR3aa: CASSLLDSNYGYTF
abundance: many; d_gene: TRBD1; v_gene: TRBV2; j_gene: TRBJ1-1; CDR3nt: TGTGCCAGCAGTGAGACACAGGGGTACACTGAAGCTTCCTTT; CDR3aa: CASSETQGYTEASF
abundance: .; d_gene: TRBD2; v_gene: TRBV18; j_gene: TRBJ2-5; CDR3nt: TGTGCCAGCTCCCCCCCTAGCGGGAACCAAGAGACCCAGTACTTC; CDR3aa: CASSPPSGNQETQYF
abundance: many; d_gene: .; v_gene: TRBV2; j_gene: TRBJ2-7; CDR3nt: TGTGCCAGCAGAGAGGGACGGCTGGAGGTCTACGAGCAGTACTTC; CDR3aa: CASREGRLEVYEQYF
abundance: few; d_gene: TRBD2; v_gene: TRBV28; j_gene: TRBJ2-7; CDR3nt: TGTGCCAGCAGTGTCCCACTAGCGGGAGGCCACGAGCAGTACTTC; CDR3aa: CASSVPLAGGHEQYF
abundance: .; d_gene: .; v_gene: TRBV7-9; j_gene: TRBJ2-7; CDR3nt: TGTGCCAGCAGCTTGGGCCCCTCGGGGCAGTACTTC; CDR3aa: CASSLGPSGQYF
abundance: few; d_gene: .; v_gene: TRBV20-1; j_gene: TRBJ1-2; CDR3nt: TGCAGTGCTAGAGATCGCCAGCCTACTTATGGCTACACCTTC; CDR3aa: CSARDRQPTYGYTF
abundance: many; d_gene: TRBD2; v_gene: TRBV6-1; j_gene: TRBJ2-1; CDR3nt: TGTGCCAGCAGAGCCGGGACTAGCGGGAGTAATGAGCAGTTCTTC; CDR3aa: CASRAGTSGSNEQFF
abundance: many; d_gene: TRBD1; v_gene: TRBV2; j_gene: TRBJ2-7; CDR3nt: TGTGCCAGCAGTGGGACAGGGGGGCCCTACGAGCAGTACTTC; CDR3aa: CASSGTGGPYEQYF
abundance: many; d_gene: .; v_gene: TRBV11-2; j_gene: TRBJ2-5; CDR3nt: TGTGCCAGCAGCGCGCCCCCCAGGGGGGCTTGGGAGACCCAGTACTTC; CDR3aa: CASSAPPRGAWETQYF
abundance: many; d_gene: .; v_gene: TRBV28; j_gene: TRBJ2-4; CDR3nt: TGTGCCAGCAGTTTAGGTACGGGCATTCAGTACTTC; CDR3aa: CASSLGTGIQYF
abundance: many; d_gene: .; v_gene: TRBV19; j_gene: TRBJ2-6; CDR3nt: TGTGCCAGTAGTATCGCTTCTCGGGTCCTCTCTGGGGCCAACGTCCTGACTTTC; CDR3aa: CASSIASRVLSGANVLTF
abundance: .; d_gene: .; v_gene: TRBV19; j_gene: TRBJ2-5; CDR3nt: TGTGCCAGTAGTACCGCATGGGCCCAGTACTTC; CDR3aa: CASSTAWAQYF
abundance: many; d_gene: TRBD2; v_gene: TRBV10-3; j_gene: TRBJ2-4; CDR3nt: TGTGCCATCAGTGAACTAGCGGGAACAAACATTCAGTACTTC; CDR3aa: CAISELAGTNIQYF
abundance: .; d_gene: TRBD1; v_gene: TRBV5-4; j_gene: TRBJ2-7; CDR3nt: TGTGCCAGCACCTTAGGTGGGACAGGGAACTACGAGCAGTACTTC; CDR3aa: CASTLGGTGNYEQYF
abundance: many; d_gene: .; v_gene: TRBV30; j_gene: TRBJ2-7; CDR3nt: TGTGCCTGGAGGTCCCCAGGGAGCGAGCAGTACTTC; CDR3aa: CAWRSPGSEQYF
abundance: many; d_gene: .; v_gene: TRBV3-1; j_gene: TRBJ1-4; CDR3nt: TGTGCCAGCAGCCAAGATCGGGGCAGACCTAATGAAAAACTGTTTTTT; CDR3aa: CASSQDRGRPNEKLFF
abundance: many; d_gene: TRBD2; v_gene: TRBV9; j_gene: TRBJ2-1; CDR3nt: TGTGCCAGCAGCCTGGGACTAGCGACGTTAGATGAGCAGTTCTTC; CDR3aa: CASSLGLATLDEQFF
abundance: few; d_gene: .; v_gene: TRBV19; j_gene: TRBJ1-1; CDR3nt: TGTGCCAGTAACCGGGGGGGCTTCATGAACACTGAAGCTTTCTTT; CDR3aa: CASNRGGFMNTEAFF
abundance: .; d_gene: TRBD2; v_gene: TRBV28; j_gene: TRBJ2-5; CDR3nt: TGTGCCAGCAGTTTAGCCCTAGCGGGAGTAGGGGAGACCCAGTACTTC; CDR3aa: CASSLALAGVGETQYF
abundance: few; d_gene: .; v_gene: TRBV18; j_gene: TRBJ1-1; CDR3nt: TGTGCCAGCTCACCACAATATGCGAACACTGAAGCTTTCTTT; CDR3aa: CASSPQYANTEAFF
abundance: many; d_gene: TRBD1; v_gene: TRBV28; j_gene: TRBJ1-5; CDR3nt: TGTGCCAGCAGTGCCAACAGGGGGTTGCATTTT; CDR3aa: CASSANRGLHF
abundance: .; d_gene: .; v_gene: TRBV6-4; j_gene: TRBJ1-1; CDR3nt: TGTGCCAGCAGTGACAGGTTTAACACTGAAGCTTTCTTT; CDR3aa: CASSDRFNTEAFF
abundance: few; d_gene: .; v_gene: TRBV6-1; j_gene: TRBJ2-2; CDR3nt: TGTGCCAGCAGACTAGGATTCGGGGAGCTGTTTTTT; CDR3aa: CASRLGFGELFF
abundance: many; d_gene: .; v_gene: TRBV29-1; j_gene: TRBJ1-1; CDR3nt: TGCAGCGTTGAAAAGGACAGAGGGTTCGGTGGGAACACTGAAGCTTTCTTT; CDR3aa: CSVEKDRGFGGNTEAFF
abundance: .; d_gene: .; v_gene: TRBV7-9; j_gene: TRBJ1-5; CDR3nt: TGTGCCAGCAGCTTGGGGTTGCAGCCCCAGCATTTT; CDR3aa: CASSLGLQPQHF
abundance: many; d_gene: .; v_gene: TRBV13; j_gene: TRBJ1-5; CDR3nt: TGTGCCAGCAGCCAGGGGTACAATCAGCCCCAGCATTTT; CDR3aa: CASSQGYNQPQHF
abundance: many; d_gene: TRBD2; v_gene: TRBV2; j_gene: TRBJ2-3; CDR3nt: TGTGCCAGCAGTTTTTTTCTAGCGGAGGGCTCAGATACGCAGTATTTT; CDR3aa: CASSFFLAEGSDTQYF
abundance: many; d_gene: .; v_gene: TRBV6-2/TRBV6-3; j_gene: TRBJ1-4; CDR3nt: TGTGCCAGCAGTTACTTTGTCCCCGGTGGGAGAACTAATGAAAAACTGTTTTTT; CDR3aa: CASSYFVPGGRTNEKLFF
abundance: once; d_gene: .; v_gene: TRBV13; j_gene: TRBJ1-3; CDR3nt: TGTGCCAGCAGCCACCGACAATACTCTGGAAACACCATATATTTT; CDR3aa: CASSHRQYSGNTIYF